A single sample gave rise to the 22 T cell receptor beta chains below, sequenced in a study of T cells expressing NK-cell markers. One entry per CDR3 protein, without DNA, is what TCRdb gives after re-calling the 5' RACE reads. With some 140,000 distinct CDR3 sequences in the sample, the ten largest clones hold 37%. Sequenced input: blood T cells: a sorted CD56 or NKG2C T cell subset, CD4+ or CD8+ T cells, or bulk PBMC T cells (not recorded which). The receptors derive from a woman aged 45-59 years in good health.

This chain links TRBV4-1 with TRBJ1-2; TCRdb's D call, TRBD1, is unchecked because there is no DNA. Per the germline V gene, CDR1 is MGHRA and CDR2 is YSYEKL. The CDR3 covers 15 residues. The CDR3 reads CASSPVGPVHYGYTF.

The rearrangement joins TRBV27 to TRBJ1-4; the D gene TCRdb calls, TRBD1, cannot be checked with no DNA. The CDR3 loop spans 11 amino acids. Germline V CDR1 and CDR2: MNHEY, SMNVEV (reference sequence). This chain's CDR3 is CASRTGEKLFF. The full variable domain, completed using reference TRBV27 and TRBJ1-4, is EAQVTQNPRYLITVTGKKLTVTCSQNMNHEYMSWYRQDPGLGLRQIYYSMNVEVTDKGDVPEGYKVSRKEKRNFPLILESPSPNQTSLYFCASRTGEKLFFGSGTQLSVL.

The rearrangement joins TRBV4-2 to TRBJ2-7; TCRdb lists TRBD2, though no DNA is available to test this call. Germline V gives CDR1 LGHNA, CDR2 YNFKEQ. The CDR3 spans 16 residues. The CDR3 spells CASSPFTSGSSYEQYF.

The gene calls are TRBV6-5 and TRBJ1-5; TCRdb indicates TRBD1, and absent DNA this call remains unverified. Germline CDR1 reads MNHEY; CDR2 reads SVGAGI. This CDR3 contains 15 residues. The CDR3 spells CASSSTGGPGEPQHF.

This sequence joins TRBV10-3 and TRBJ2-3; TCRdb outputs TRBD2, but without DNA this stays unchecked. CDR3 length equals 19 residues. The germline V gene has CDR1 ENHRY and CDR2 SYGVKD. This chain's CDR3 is CAISEESERGLAVLGTQYF.

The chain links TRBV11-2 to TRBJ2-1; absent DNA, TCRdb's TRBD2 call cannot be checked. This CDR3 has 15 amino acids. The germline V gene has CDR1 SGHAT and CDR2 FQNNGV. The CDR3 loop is CASSHTAGGYNEQFF.

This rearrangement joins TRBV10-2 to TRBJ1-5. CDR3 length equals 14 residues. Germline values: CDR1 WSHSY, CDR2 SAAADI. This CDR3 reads CASSESRVLQPQHF.

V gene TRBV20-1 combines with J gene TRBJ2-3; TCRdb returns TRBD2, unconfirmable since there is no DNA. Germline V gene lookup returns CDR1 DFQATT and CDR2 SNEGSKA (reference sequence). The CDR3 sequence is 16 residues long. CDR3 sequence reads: CSARADERDHTDTQYF.

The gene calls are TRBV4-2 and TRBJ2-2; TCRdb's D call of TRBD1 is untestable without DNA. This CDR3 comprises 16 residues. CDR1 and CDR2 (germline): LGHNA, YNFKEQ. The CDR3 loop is CASSQDRGQASGELFF.

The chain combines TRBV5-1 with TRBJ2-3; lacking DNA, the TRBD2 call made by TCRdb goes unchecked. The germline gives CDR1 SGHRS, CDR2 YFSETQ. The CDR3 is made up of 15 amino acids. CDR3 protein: CASTTRDYRTDTQYF.

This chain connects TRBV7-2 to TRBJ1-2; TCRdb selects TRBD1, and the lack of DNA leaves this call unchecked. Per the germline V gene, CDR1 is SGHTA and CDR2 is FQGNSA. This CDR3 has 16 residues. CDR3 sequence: CASSPPDRFNNYGYTF.

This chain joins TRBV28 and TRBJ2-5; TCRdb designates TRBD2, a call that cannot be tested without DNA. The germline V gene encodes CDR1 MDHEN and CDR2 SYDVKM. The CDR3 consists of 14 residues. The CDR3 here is CASGTRGTQETQYF.

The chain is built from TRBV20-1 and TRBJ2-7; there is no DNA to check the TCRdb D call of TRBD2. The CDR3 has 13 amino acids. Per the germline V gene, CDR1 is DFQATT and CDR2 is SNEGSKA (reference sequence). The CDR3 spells CSASNSGRDEQYF.

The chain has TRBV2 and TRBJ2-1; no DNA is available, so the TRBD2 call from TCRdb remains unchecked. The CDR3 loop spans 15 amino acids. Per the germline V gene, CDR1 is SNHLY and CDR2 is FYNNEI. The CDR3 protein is CASSAAGGPRNEQFF.

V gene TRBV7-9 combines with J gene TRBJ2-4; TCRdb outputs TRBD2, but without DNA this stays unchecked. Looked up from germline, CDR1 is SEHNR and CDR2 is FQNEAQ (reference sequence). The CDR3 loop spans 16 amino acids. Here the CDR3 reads CASSPVAGRAKNIQYF.

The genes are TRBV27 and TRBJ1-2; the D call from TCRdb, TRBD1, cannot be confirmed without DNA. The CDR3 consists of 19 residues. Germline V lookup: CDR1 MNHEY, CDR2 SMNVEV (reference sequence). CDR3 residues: CASSLSWDRVLLHVGGYTF.

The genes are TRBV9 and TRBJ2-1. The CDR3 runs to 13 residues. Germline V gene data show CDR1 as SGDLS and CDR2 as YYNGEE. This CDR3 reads CASNPVAYNEQFF.

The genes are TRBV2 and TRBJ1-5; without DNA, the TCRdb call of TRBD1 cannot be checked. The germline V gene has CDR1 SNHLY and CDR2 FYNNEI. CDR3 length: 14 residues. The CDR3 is CASSFGTSDQPQHF.

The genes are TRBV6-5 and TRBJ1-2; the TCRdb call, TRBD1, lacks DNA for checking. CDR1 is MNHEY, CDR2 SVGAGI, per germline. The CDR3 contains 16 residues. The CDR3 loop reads CASSYSATGGFYGYTF.

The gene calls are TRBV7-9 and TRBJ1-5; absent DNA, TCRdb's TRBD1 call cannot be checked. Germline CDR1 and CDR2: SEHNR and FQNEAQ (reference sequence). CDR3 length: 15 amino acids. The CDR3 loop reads CASSRDRAGNQPQHF.

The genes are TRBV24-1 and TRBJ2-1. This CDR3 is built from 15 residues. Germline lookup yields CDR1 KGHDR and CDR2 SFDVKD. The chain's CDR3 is CATSDPGPEPAEQFF.

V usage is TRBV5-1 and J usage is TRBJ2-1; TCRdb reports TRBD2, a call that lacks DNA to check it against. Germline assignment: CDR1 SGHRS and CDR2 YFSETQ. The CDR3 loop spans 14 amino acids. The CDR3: CASSLEGEHNEQFF.